One and the same sample provided the 5 T cell receptor beta chains below, sequenced in a study of T cells after yellow fever vaccination. One entry per CDR3 protein, called by TCRdb with MiXCR from the 5' RACE reads. The table records 350,000 to 450,000 distinct CDR3 sequences, roughly a sixth of them present only once. The sequences come from PBMCs, collected before the yellow fever booster vaccination. These receptor sequences come from a man aged 18 to 29 who received the YFV17D yellow fever vaccine.

This clonotype turned up a few times. The chain's CDR3 is CASSLGTGANEKLFF. The CDR3 DNA reads as TGCGCCAGCAGCTTGGGGACAGGGGCGAATGAAAAACTGTTTTTT. The genes are TRBV5-1 and TRBJ1-4; TRBD1 matches at 9 bases. Germline CDR1 and CDR2: SGHRS and YFSETQ. This CDR3 region has 15 residues. V dropped 0 bases and J dropped 5; count of bases not matched to a gene: 2.

The rearrangement joins TRBV28 to TRBJ1-1, with 7 positions matching TRBD1. CDR3 length: 15 residues. Per the germline V gene, CDR1 is MDHEN and CDR2 is SYDVKM. V was clipped by 6 bases and J by 3 bases; unmatched bases: 10. CDR3 nucleotides: TGTGCCAGCAGCTCTACGGCAGGGGGGTACACTGAAGCTTTCTTT. Translating gives CASSSTAGGYTEAFF.

The V gene is TRBV20-1, the J gene TRBJ2-4; 7 nucleotides align to TRBD2. The CDR3 runs to 16 residues. The V and J ends lost 3 bases and 8 bases, in that order; junction bases with no gene match: 16. The germline gives CDR1 DFQATT, CDR2 SNEGSKA (reference sequence). DNA for the CDR3: TGCAGTGCTAGCAGACCCCTGAGGACTAGAGGAGACATTCAGTACTTC. This encodes CSASRPLRTRGDIQYF.

This clonotype was detected only a few times. This sequence joins TRBV24-1 and TRBJ2-1; TRBD1 aligns across 9 bases. This CDR3 region has 16 residues. Germline loops: CDR1 KGHDR, CDR2 SFDVKD. The V and J ends lost 3 bases and 7 bases, in that order; junction bases with no gene match: 9. The CDR3 sequence is CATSDPGQGLKNEQFF. The CDR3 DNA follows: TGTGCCACCAGTGATCCCGGACAGGGGCTTAAGAATGAGCAGTTCTTC.

V usage is TRBV3-1 and J usage is TRBJ2-1, with 11 bases aligning to TRBD2. V lost 5 bases to trimming and J lost 5 bases; unmatched junction nucleotides: 5. From germline, CDR1 is LGHDT and CDR2 YNNKEL (reference sequence). The CDR3 is made up of 15 amino acids. This chain's CDR3 is CASSDWGLADNEQFF. CDR3 DNA: TGTGCCAGCAGCGACTGGGGACTAGCGGACAATGAGCAGTTCTTC.